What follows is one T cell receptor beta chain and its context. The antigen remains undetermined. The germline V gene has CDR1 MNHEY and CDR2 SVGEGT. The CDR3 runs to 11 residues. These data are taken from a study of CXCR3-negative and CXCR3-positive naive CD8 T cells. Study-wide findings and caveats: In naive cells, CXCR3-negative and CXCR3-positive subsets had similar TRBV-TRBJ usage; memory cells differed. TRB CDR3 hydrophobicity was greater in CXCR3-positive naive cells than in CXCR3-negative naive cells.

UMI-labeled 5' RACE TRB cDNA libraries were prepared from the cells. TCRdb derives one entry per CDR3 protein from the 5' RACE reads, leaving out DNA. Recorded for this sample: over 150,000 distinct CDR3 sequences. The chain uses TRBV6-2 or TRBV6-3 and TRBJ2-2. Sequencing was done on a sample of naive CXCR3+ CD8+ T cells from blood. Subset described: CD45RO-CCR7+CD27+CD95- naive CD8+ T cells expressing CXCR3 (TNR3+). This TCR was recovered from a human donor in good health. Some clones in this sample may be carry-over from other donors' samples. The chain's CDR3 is CASSTRGELFF.